Listed here are 17 T cell receptor beta chains from one sample, sequenced in a study of T cell repertoires in cytomegalovirus infection (dated by TCRdb to about 2019). The instrument was an Illumina HiSeq 1500. TCRdb redid the processing of the public reads, applying fastp at Q25 and MiXCR, and retained in-frame beta chains. Under each unique CDR3 protein, matching rows form one entry showing the most common genes and DNA. The sample yields about 340,000 distinct CDR3 sequences; roughly 29% were counted once. Of the sample, 15% to 20% falls within the top ten clones. The treatment or condition label here, explained by the study, means: in vitro stimulation with specific CMV peptide epitopes to enrich CMV-specific T cells. For these TCRs, the target antigens are not known. Sample: cultured PBMCs, taken from culture after CMV antigen stimulation. The receptors stem from a human donor in good health (CMV status not recorded). Some clones in this sample may be carry-over from other donors' samples.

The chain employs TRBV27 and TRBJ2-7; the D is unclear. This CDR3 region has 13 residues. Germline V gene data show CDR1 as MNHEY and CDR2 as SMNVEV (reference sequence). Trimming took 5 bases from V and 2 from J, leaving 10 bases between them. The CDR3 region is CASSVGYTYEQYF. In nucleotides, the CDR3 is TGTGCCAGCAGTGTGGGTTATACCTACGAGCAGTACTTC.

DNA for the CDR3: TGTGCCAGTAACAGGGCCGGGACTAGCGGGGATACGCAGTATTTT. Translating it yields CASNRAGTSGDTQYF. The V and J genes are TRBV12-3 or TRBV12-4 and TRBJ2-3; TRBD2 matches 12 bases. The CDR3 length is 15 residues. J gave up 6 bases and V 9 bases, and 10 bases lay outside the gene matches.

There are many counts of this clonotype. The chain has TRBV7-9 and TRBJ1-1, with D tentatively TRBD1 (6 bases). CDR3 size: 16 residues. With 2 bases removed from V and 5 bases from J, the gap between germline ends came to 18 bases. From germline, CDR1 is SEHNR and CDR2 FQNEAQ (reference sequence). The CDR3 nucleotides read TGTGCCAGCAGCTTAAATGAGAGGGGGGGGCGGACTGAAGCTTTCTTT. Its protein product is CASSLNERGGRTEAFF.

CDR3 bases: TGTGCCACCAGTGGCCGGGACACTTTTGGATTGTACGAGCAGTACTTC. Residues: CATSGRDTFGLYEQYF. V gene TRBV24-1 combines with J gene TRBJ2-7, with a possible D match to TRBD1 (6 bases). From germline, CDR1 is KGHDR and CDR2 SFDVKD. This CDR3 contains 16 residues. Trimming shortened V by 5 bases and J by 4 bases, and 20 bases separated the two germline ends.

The chain joins TRBV7-2 to TRBJ1-2; a weak D match, TRBD1 (5 bases). This CDR3 comprises 13 residues. The V end was cut by 5 bases, the J end by 2 bases, with 9 bases between. Germline V lookup: CDR1 SGHTA, CDR2 FQGNSA. The CDR3 DNA reads as TGTGCCAGCAGCACCCGACAGAACTATGGCTACACCTTC. The encoded protein is CASSTRQNYGYTF.

This clonotype has just a few counts. This sequence joins TRBV5-1 and TRBJ2-5; D perhaps matches TRBD2 (6 bases). V shed 0 bases and J shed 2 bases, with 14 bases lying between them. Per germline, CDR1 SGHRS and CDR2 YFSETQ. This CDR3 spans 16 amino acids. This CDR3 reads CASSLDFGSYQETQYF. DNA for the CDR3: TGCGCCAGCAGCTTGGATTTCGGGAGTTATCAAGAGACCCAGTACTTC.

The chain recombines TRBV5-4 with TRBJ2-6; 7 nucleotides line up with TRBD1. CDR1 and CDR2 from the germline V gene are SGHNT and YYREEE (reference sequence). The CDR3 consists of 17 residues. The ends lost 3 bases at V and 0 bases at J; junction bases unmatched: 6. In DNA form, the CDR3 reads TGTGCCAGCAGCTGGGACAGACCCCTCTCTGGGGCCAACGTCCTGACTTTC. Translated, it gives CASSWDRPLSGANVLTF.

This clonotype was found once. The rearrangement links TRBV19 to TRBJ1-6, with D uncertain. Trimming shortened V by 1 base and J by 0 bases, and 13 bases separated the two germline ends. Germline V gene sequence: CDR1 LNHDA, CDR2 SQIVND (reference sequence). This CDR3 region has 18 residues. CDR3 region: CASSIGAGRSSYNSPLHF. Here the CDR3 DNA reads TGTGCCAGTAGTATAGGGGCGGGTAGAAGCTCCTATAATTCACCCCTCCACTTT.

This chain joins TRBV18 and TRBJ2-6, with D uncertain. Germline-derived CDR1 and CDR2 are KGHSH and LQKENI. The ends were cut back, 5 bases at V and 0 bases at J, with 8 bases in the middle. CDR3 length: 15 residues. CDR3 sequence: CASSSQISGANVLTF. The CDR3 coding sequence is TGTGCCAGCTCATCCCAGATCTCTGGGGCCAACGTCCTGACTTTC. Looking up the rest from reference TRBV18 and TRBJ2-6 gives the full variable domain: NAGVMQNPRHLVRRRGQEARLRCSPMKGHSHVYWYRQLPEEGLKFMVYLQKENIIDESGMPKERFSAEFPKEGPSILRIQQVVRGDSAAYFCASSSQISGANVLTFGAGSRLTVL.

Only a few counts were recorded for this clonotype. The chain is built from TRBV7-2 and TRBJ2-5; D not certain. The V and J ends lost 5 bases and 5 bases respectively, with 9 bases between them. The CDR3 loop spans 12 amino acids. CDR1 is SGHTA and CDR2 is FQGNSA in the germline V gene. The CDR3 DNA sequence: TGTGCCAGCAGCCTAACGTGGGAGACCCAGTACTTC. It translates to CASSLTWETQYF.

The chain links TRBV27 to TRBJ1-5, with D hard to call. The germline CDR1 and CDR2 sequences are MNHEY and SMNVEV (reference sequence). The CDR3 is 13 residues long. The germline V and J ends were trimmed by 5 bases and 4 bases, with 9 bases remaining between them. This CDR3 reads CASSPFGNQPQHF. CDR3 in DNA: TGTGCCAGCAGTCCCTTCGGTAATCAGCCCCAGCATTTT.

The chain carries TRBV5-6 and TRBJ2-2; no definite D call. With 1 base removed from V and 0 bases from J, the gap between germline ends came to 10 bases. Germline V lookup: CDR1 SGHDT, CDR2 YYEEEE. CDR3 length equals 16 residues. CDR3 protein: CASSLFGVTNTGELFF. The CDR3, as DNA: TGTGCCAGCAGCTTGTTTGGGGTTACGAACACCGGGGAGCTGTTTTTT.

In this sample, this clonotype turned up a few times. The chain uses TRBV2 and TRBJ1-1; D remains ambiguous. The germline gives CDR1 SNHLY, CDR2 FYNNEI. The V and J ends lost 2 bases and 2 bases respectively, with 12 bases between them. The CDR3 contains 15 residues. CDR3 region: CASSETGGPNTEAFF. For the CDR3, the DNA is TGTGCCAGCAGTGAAACGGGTGGACCAAACACTGAAGCTTTCTTT.

The rearrangement uses TRBV20-1 and TRBJ1-4, with unresolved D. CDR3 length: 13 amino acids. V lost 3 bases and J lost 0, with 5 bases in between. In germline, CDR1 is DFQATT, CDR2 SNEGSKA (reference sequence). The CDR3 protein is CSARPATNEKLFF. The CDR3 DNA is TGCAGTGCTAGGCCCGCAACTAATGAAAAACTGTTTTTT.

The chain has TRBV2 and TRBJ1-4; no firm D call. The V and J ends lost 5 bases and 0 bases respectively, with 10 bases between them. The CDR3 runs to 15 residues. CDR1 is SNHLY, CDR2 FYNNEI, per germline. The CDR3 loop reads CASSKGETTNEKLFF. Here the CDR3 DNA reads TGTGCCAGCAGTAAAGGCGAAACAACTAATGAAAAACTGTTTTTT.

In DNA form, the CDR3 reads TGTGCCAGCAGCCTACAGATTGGTGAGCAGTTCTTC. Translated, it gives CASSLQIGEQFF. The gene calls are TRBV7-9 and TRBJ2-1; D unclear. The germline CDR1 and CDR2 sequences are SEHNR and FQNEAQ (reference sequence). This CDR3 is 12 amino acids long. The germline V and J ends were trimmed by 5 bases and 9 bases, with 11 bases remaining between them.

This clonotype was counted many times. V usage is TRBV7-8 and J usage is TRBJ2-3; 9 nucleotides line up with TRBD2. Germline V gene lookup returns CDR1 SGHVS and CDR2 FQNEAQ. The CDR3 runs 16 residues. Unmatched junction bases numbered 8, after V lost 3 bases and J lost 4 bases. CDR3 sequence (DNA): TGTGCCAGCAGCTTTCGGCGGGAGGGCCTGTCAGATACGCAGTATTTT. As protein: CASSFRREGLSDTQYF. The complete variable domain, with remaining parts taken from reference TRBV7-8 and TRBJ2-3, reads GAGVSQSPRYKVAKRGQDVALRCDPISGHVSLFWYQQALGQGPEFLTYFQNEAQLDKSGLPSDRFFAERPEGSVSTLKIQRTQQEDSAVYLCASSFRREGLSDTQYFGPGTRLTVL.